The rows below give T cell receptor beta chains drawn from one sample of a study of human T cells and chemical hapten exposure. TCRdb redid the calling of the RACE reads with MiXCR, one entry per CDR3 protein. The sample lists about 34,000 distinct CDR3 sequences, approximately 6.3% occurring once. This specimen consisted of whole blood, obtained in connection with sensitization to the hapten diphenylcyclopropenone (DPC). Receptors originate from a woman aged 30 to 39 with alopecia areata. Some clones in this sample may be carry-over from other donors' samples. Both conserved end residues are part of each CDR3. The D gene is left open where the match is weak. Size tells how often a clone was seen (once, few, many) or the class of an expanded clone, and some rows leave it out.

CASSPAPQGSRGEQYF	TGCGCCAGCAGCCCGGCCCCACAGGGGTCTCGGGGCGAGCAGTACTTC	TRBV5-1	TRBJ2-7	16	many	TRBD1
CASSPNRAGEKLFF	TGTGCCAGCAGCCCAAACAGGGCTGGTGAAAAACTGTTTTTT	TRBV11-2	TRBJ1-4	14	few	NA
CASARGGGETQYF	TGTGCCAGCGCCCGGGGGGGCGGGGAGACCCAGTACTTC	TRBV7-2	TRBJ2-5	13	many	TRBD2
CSVERTGSNTEAFF	TGCAGCGTTGAAAGGACAGGGTCTAACACTGAAGCTTTCTTT	TRBV29-1	TRBJ1-1	14	many	TRBD1
CASSYFVHSGANVLTF	TGTGCCAGCAGTTACTTCGTCCACTCTGGGGCCAACGTCCTGACTTTC	TRBV6-5	TRBJ2-6	16	many	NA
CASSFWGAPDTQYF	TGTGCCAGCAGCTTTTGGGGGGCCCCAGATACGCAGTATTTT	TRBV7-2	TRBJ2-3	14	few	NA
CASSATGTSTDTQYF	TGTGCCAGCAGCGCGACAGGAACTAGCACAGATACGCAGTATTTT	TRBV9	TRBJ2-3	15	many	NA
CASSLSLADPSYNEQFF	TGTGCCAGCAGTCTCTCACTAGCGGACCCCTCCTACAATGAGCAGTTCTTC	TRBV6-1	TRBJ2-1	17	NA	TRBD2
CASSWGAGRTNSPLHF	TGTGCCAGCAGCTGGGGTGCAGGGCGTACGAATTCACCCCTCCACTTT	TRBV7-2	TRBJ1-6	16	few	NA
CASKEGQVGQPQHF	TGTGCCAGCAAAGAAGGGCAGGTTGGTCAGCCCCAGCATTTT	TRBV28	TRBJ1-5	14	many	NA
CSAREQGSGTEAFF	TGCAGTGCTAGAGAGCAGGGTTCGGGCACTGAAGCTTTCTTT	TRBV20-1	TRBJ1-1	14	many	NA
CASSSRMDRVANSPLHF	TGTGCCAGCAGTTCCCGCATGGACAGGGTTGCTAATTCACCCCTCCACTTT	TRBV27	TRBJ1-6	17	many	TRBD1
CASSYYMNTEAFF	TGTGCCAGCAGTTATTACATGAACACTGAAGCTTTCTTT	TRBV2	TRBJ1-1	13	many	NA
CASSFHRSSGANVLTF	TGCGCCAGCAGCTTTCACAGGTCCTCTGGGGCCAACGTCCTGACTTTC	TRBV5-1	TRBJ2-6	16	NA	NA
CASSLQGPAGGNTIYF	TGTGCCAGCAGCTTACAGGGGCCGGCCGGCGGAAACACCATATATTTT	TRBV7-2	TRBJ1-3	16	many	NA
CASSGTGQIAREISGANVLTF	TGTGCCAGCAGTGGAACCGGACAGATTGCCCGCGAAATCTCTGGGGCCAACGTCCTGACTTTC	TRBV28	TRBJ2-6	21	few	NA